This entry is about one T cell receptor (beta chain). Profiling relied on immunoSEQ multiplex PCR, and the TCRdb table lists in-frame clones only, not all of them. The sample carries some 48,000 clones, roughly 87% recorded once. The junction had 14 bases not matched to a gene; V was cut back by 5 bases and J by 4 bases. Germline values: CDR1 MNHNY, CDR2 SVGAGI (reference sequence). The CDR3 has 19 amino acids. This entry belongs to a study of blood T cell repertoires in COVID-19. This clonotype originated in a man aged 45-65 years with active COVID-19. The sequencing input was peripheral blood. V usage is TRBV6-6 and J usage is TRBJ2-5, with 15 bases lining up with TRBD2. The CDR3 spells CASSRSGTSGGYIPETQYF. The CDR3, as DNA: TGTGCCAGCAGTCGATCCGGGACTAGCGGGGGGTACATCCCAGAGACCCAGTACTTC.